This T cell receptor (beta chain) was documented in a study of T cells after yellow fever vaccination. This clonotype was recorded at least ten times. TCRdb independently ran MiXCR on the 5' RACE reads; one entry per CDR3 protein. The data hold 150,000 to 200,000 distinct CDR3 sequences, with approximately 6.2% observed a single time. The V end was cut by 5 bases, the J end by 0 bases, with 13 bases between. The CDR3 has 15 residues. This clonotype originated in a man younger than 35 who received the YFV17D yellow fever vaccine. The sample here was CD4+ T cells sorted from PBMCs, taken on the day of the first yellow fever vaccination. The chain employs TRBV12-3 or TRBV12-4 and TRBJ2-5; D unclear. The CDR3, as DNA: TGTGCCAGCAGTCTCAGCCACAGCAACCAAGAGACCCAGTACTTC. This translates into CASSLSHSNQETQYF.